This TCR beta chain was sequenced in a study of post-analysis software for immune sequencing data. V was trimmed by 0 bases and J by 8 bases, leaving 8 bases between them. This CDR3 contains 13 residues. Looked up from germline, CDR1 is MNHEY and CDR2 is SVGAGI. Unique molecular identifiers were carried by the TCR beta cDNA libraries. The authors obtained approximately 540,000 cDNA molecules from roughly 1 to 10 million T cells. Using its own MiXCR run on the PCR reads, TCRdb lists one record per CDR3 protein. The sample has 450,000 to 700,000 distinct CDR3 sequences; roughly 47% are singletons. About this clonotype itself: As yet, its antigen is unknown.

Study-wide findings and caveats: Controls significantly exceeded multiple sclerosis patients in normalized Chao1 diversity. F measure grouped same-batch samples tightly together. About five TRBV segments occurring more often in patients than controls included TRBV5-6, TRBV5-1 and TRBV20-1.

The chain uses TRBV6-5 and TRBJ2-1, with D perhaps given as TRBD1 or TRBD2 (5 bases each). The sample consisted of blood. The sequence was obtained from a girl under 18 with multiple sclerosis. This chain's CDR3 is CASSYSWGYEQFF. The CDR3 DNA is TGTGCCAGCAGTTACTCATGGGGGTATGAGCAGTTCTTC.